The rows below give T cell receptor beta chains drawn from one sample of a study of vaccination and CD4 T cells after COVID-19. MiXCR, run by TCRdb on the PCR reads, gives a single entry per CDR3 protein. The profile covers 18,000 or so distinct CDR3 sequences, with about 51% appearing a single time and roughly 9.1% taken by the ten largest. These receptors have no identified antigens. The sequencing sample was made of CD4+ T cells from blood, cultured in vitro. The origin of the receptors is a human donor who had recovered from COVID-19. CDR3s include the opening cysteine and the closing phenylalanine or tryptophan. D genes are given only for firm matches.

CDR3 protein | V gene | D gene
CASSLTGLHQPQHF | TRBV6-5 | TRBD1
CASCYSLMGRADTQYF | TRBV6-5 | NA
CASSQDGLLNYGYTF | TRBV4-2 | NA
CASSSSGSGANVLTF | TRBV28 | NA
CSARPHSYSSGRRQFF | TRBV20-1 | TRBD2
CSARQGIWNQPQHF | TRBV20-1 | NA
CASSASQGRDSPLHF | TRBV2 | NA
CASSFSGPEHEQYF | TRBV5-1 | NA
CATSRDVGQGANEQFF | TRBV15 | TRBD1
CATSDSSGPAYEQYF | TRBV24-1 | TRBD2
CASSRAGRVNNEQFF | TRBV2 | NA
CASSAGAGGRSETQYF | TRBV7-9 | NA
CSARAPGGGYNEQFF | TRBV20-1 | TRBD2
CASSTTTGGETQYF | TRBV7-3 | TRBD1
CASRAAWGASNQPQHF | TRBV2 | NA
CASSFGSIGNQPQHF | TRBV11-2 | NA
CASSEGGQGQETQYF | TRBV6-1 | TRBD1
CASSSSISGEKLFF | TRBV28 | NA
CASRTGGANTGELFF | TRBV7-3 | TRBD2
CASSLVAGGNEQFF | TRBV5-1 | TRBD2
CASSMNGGETQYF | TRBV5-1 | NA
CASTEDRANTEAFF | TRBV6-1 | TRBD1
CSARRASAYTF | TRBV20-1 | NA
CSARGRGTYEQYF | TRBV20-1 | TRBD2
CASSLAGGPGNEQFF | TRBV7-9 | TRBD2